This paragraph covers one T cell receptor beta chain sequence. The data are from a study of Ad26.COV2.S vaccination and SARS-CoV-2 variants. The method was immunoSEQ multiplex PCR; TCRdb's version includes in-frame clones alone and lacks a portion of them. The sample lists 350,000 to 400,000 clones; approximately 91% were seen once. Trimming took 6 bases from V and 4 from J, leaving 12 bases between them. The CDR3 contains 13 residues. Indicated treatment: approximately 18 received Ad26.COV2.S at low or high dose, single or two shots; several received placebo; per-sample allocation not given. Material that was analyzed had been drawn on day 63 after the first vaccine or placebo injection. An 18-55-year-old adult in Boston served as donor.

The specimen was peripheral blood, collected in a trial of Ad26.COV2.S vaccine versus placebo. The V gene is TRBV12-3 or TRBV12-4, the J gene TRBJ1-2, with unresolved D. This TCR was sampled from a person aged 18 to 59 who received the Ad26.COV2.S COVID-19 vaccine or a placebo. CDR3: CASSRRISYGYTF. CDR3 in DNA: TGTGCCAGCAGCCGCCGTATTTCCTATGGCTACACCTTC.